This T cell receptor (delta chain) came from a study of gamma-delta chains in newborns, infants, children. Overall study: Polyclonal expansion of innate γδ T cells after birth follows microbial exposure.

CDR1 GEAIGNYY and CDR2 EKD come from the germline V gene. This CDR3 has 21 residues. TCRdb re-processed the reads using CATT. The sample shows more than 3,500 delta-chain clones, 6.2% of them seen only once. As to this clone: A read error may account for a junction end that differs from germline. This sample includes further DNA sequences coding for the same CDR3.

The origin of this receptor is a child who was a newborn, infant or young child, either healthy, febrile or measles-vaccinated (not recorded which). The rearrangement uses TRDV2 and TRDJ3; 12 nucleotides align to TRDD3. Sequencing was performed on blood. The CDR3: CACDTTTGGYPSSWDTRQMFF. CDR3 bases: TGTGCCTGTGACACGACTACTGGGGGATACCCTAGCTCCTGGGACACCAGACAGATGTTTTTC.